This record concerns one T cell receptor beta chain sequence. In the original workflow: From reference gene primer amplification, estimates of nucleated cell counts were derived. The repertoire was sequenced with immunoSEQ multiplex PCR; TCRdb's copy has only in-frame clones and lacks some. V and J calls and clone size are as listed in that table; D and trimming were resolved from the DNA. The repertoire holds tens of thousands of clones, with 86% as singletons. This entry comes from a study of blood T cell repertoires in COVID-19. Specimen: peripheral blood. The clonotype comes from a human donor with active COVID-19. The donor label of this sample is uncertain.

The CDR3 DNA reads TGTGCCAGCAGCCCTGGACTAGCGAGCAATGAGCAGTTCTTC. This encodes CASSPGLASNEQFF. V gene TRBV3-1 (or the pseudogene TRBV3-2) combines with J gene TRBJ2-1; TRBD2 aligns across 9 bases. This CDR3 has 14 amino acids. Germline-derived CDR1 and CDR2 are LGHDT and YNNKEL (reference sequence). V was pared by 4 bases and J by 6 bases, with 4 bases of the junction left unmatched.